One and the same sample provided the 17 T cell receptor beta chains below, sequenced in a study of shared clonotypes between healthy human individuals. Sequencing was performed with immunoSEQ multiplex PCR; in TCRdb, only in-frame clones are kept and a portion is missing. In the table there are 2 million to 2.5 million clones, more than 90% of which are singletons. Sequenced material: naive CD4+ T cells sorted from blood. The sample's subset: CD45RA+ positively selected. The receptors originated from a man between 18 and 35 years old in good health.

V usage is TRBV29-1 and J usage is TRBJ2-2, with 8 bases matching TRBD2. From germline, CDR1 is SQVTM and CDR2 ANQGSEA. This CDR3 has 14 amino acids. The chain's CDR3 is CSVGQRENFRELFF. The CDR3 DNA follows: TGCAGTGTCGGCCAGCGGGAGAATTTCCGGGAGCTGTTTTTT.

CDR3 nucleotide sequence: TGTGCCAGCACTATTGCCCGAGGACTAGCGACGAGAGAGACCCAGTACTTC. This encodes CASTIARGLATRETQYF. The chain recombines TRBV7-2 with TRBJ2-5, with TRBD2 identical over 9 bases. Germline assignment: CDR1 SGHTA and CDR2 FQGNSA. This CDR3 region has 17 residues. The V segment lost 7 bases and the J segment 4 bases; nucleotides outside the gene matches: 16.

V is TRBV18 and J is TRBJ1-1; the D gene is possibly TRBD1 (5 bases). CDR1 is KGHSH and CDR2 is LQKENI in the germline V gene. The CDR3 runs 18 residues. V lost 1 base to trimming and J lost 0 bases, with 18 bases between them. CDR3 DNA: TGTGCCAGCTCACCACGGGGCCGGAGTAGGCGCATGAACACTGAAGCTTTCTTT. Protein sequence: CASSPRGRSRRMNTEAFF.

The chain uses TRBV9 and TRBJ2-3, with a possible D match to TRBD2 (6 bases). CDR1 and CDR2 from the germline V gene are SGDLS and YYNGEE. The CDR3 sequence is 14 residues long. V was cut by 3 bases and J by 6 bases, with 14 bases left in between. DNA for the CDR3: TGTGCCAGCAGCGCCTGGGGGGTCCCCGATACGCAGTATTTT. Translation: CASSAWGVPDTQYF.

This clone occurred once. The chain couples TRBV5-1 to TRBJ2-5; 9 bases line up with TRBD2. Losses at the gene ends were 3 bases for V and 5 bases for J; bases not matched to a gene: 5. This CDR3 has 14 amino acids. Per germline, CDR1 SGHRS and CDR2 YFSETQ. CDR3: CASSWGTSSETQYF. CDR3 nucleotide sequence: TGCGCCAGCAGCTGGGGGACTAGCTCGGAGACCCAGTACTTC.

This chain links TRBV10-3 with TRBJ1-3; TRBD1 might be the D (6 bases). Germline lookup yields CDR1 ENHRY and CDR2 SYGVKD. V dropped 6 bases and J dropped 3 bases, with 18 bases sitting between them. The CDR3 is made up of 16 amino acids. CDR3 region: CAISPAGGGLGNTIYF. The CDR3 coding sequence is TGTGCCATCAGCCCGGCGGGAGGGGGTCTTGGAAACACCATATATTTT.

This clone was seen once. The chain recombines TRBV27 with TRBJ2-5; D ambiguous. V dropped 2 bases and J dropped 4 bases, with 2 bases sitting between them. The CDR3 spans 11 residues. Germline V CDR1 and CDR2: MNHEY, SMNVEV (reference sequence). CDR3 nucleotides: TGTGCCAGCAGTTTAAGAGAGACCCAGTACTTC. Its protein is CASSLRETQYF.

The chain carries TRBV7-2 and TRBJ2-7, with TRBD1 matching 9 bases. The V segment lost 6 bases and the J segment 2 bases; nucleotides outside the gene matches: 8. The germline V gene encodes CDR1 SGHTA and CDR2 FQGNSA. The CDR3 runs 15 residues. In DNA, the CDR3 is TGTGCCAGCAGGCGACCGGGACAGGGAACCTACGAGCAGTACTTC. Amino acid sequence: CASRRPGQGTYEQYF.

About this clone itself: The junction departs from germline at one end; a sequencing error may be responsible. The rearrangement joins TRBV30 to TRBJ1-2, with unresolved D. Germline V gene lookup returns CDR1 GTSNPN and CDR2 SVGIG (reference sequence). The CDR3 totals 11 residues. The chain's CDR3 is CAWSALIMVHF. The CDR3 DNA reads as TGTGCCTGGAGTGCCCTCATAATGGTTCACTTC.

To note about this clone: This CDR3 is also generated by other DNA sequences in the sample. The rearrangement links TRBV5-1 to TRBJ2-7; 9 nucleotides align to TRBD1. Germline CDR1 and CDR2: SGHRS and YFSETQ. V lost 0 bases and J lost 5; bases outside the gene matches: 3. The CDR3 totals 14 residues. The CDR3 loop reads CASSLGQGVNEQYF. The CDR3 nucleotides read TGCGCCAGCAGCTTGGGACAGGGGGTCAACGAGCAGTACTTC. Full variable domain (outside the CDR3, taken from reference TRBV5-1 and TRBJ2-7): KAGVTQTPRYLIKTRGQQVTLSCSPISGHRSVSWYQQTPGQGLQFLFEYFSETQRNKGNFPGRFSGRQFSNSRSEMNVSTLELGDSALYLCASSLGQGVNEQYFGPGTRLTVT.

This clone has a handful of counts. CDR3: CASKPGGADYGYTF. In nucleotides, the CDR3 is TGTGCCAGTAAACCAGGGGGCGCGGACTATGGCTACACCTTC. The chain links TRBV19 to TRBJ1-2; TRBD1 agrees at 8 bases. CDR1 is LNHDA, CDR2 SQIVND, per germline (reference sequence). V was clipped by 7 bases and J by 3 bases; unmatched bases: 7. The CDR3 totals 14 residues.

The chain has TRBV7-2 and TRBJ1-2, with unresolved D. This CDR3 is 14 amino acids long. The V end was cut by 1 base, the J end by 4 bases, with 10 bases between. CDR1 is SGHTA and CDR2 is FQGNSA in the germline V gene. CDR3 region: CASSLEIGSYGYTF. The DNA of the CDR3 is TGTGCCAGCAGCTTAGAAATAGGGTCCTATGGCTACACCTTC.

This clone has just one count. This chain links TRBV4-1 with TRBJ1-2; D unresolved. V lost 2 bases, J lost 0 bases, and 19 bases lay in between. The CDR3 sequence is 18 residues long. Looked up from germline, CDR1 is MGHRA and CDR2 is YSYEKL. CDR3 protein: CASSQHPSEIGANYGYTF. Written as DNA, the CDR3 is TGCGCCAGCAGCCAACATCCGAGCGAAATTGGAGCTAACTATGGCTACACCTTC.

The CDR3 nucleotides read TGTGCCAGTAGTCTGGGACAGGGGCATAGCTTAAACACCGGGGAGCTGTTTTTT. Translation gives CASSLGQGHSLNTGELFF. The rearrangement joins TRBV19 to TRBJ2-2; 10 bases align to TRBD1. CDR3 length: 18 amino acids. Looked up from germline, CDR1 is LNHDA and CDR2 is SQIVND (reference sequence). The junction had 11 bases not matched to a gene; V was cut back by 5 bases and J by 2 bases.

The V call is TRBV5-4, the J call TRBJ2-1; 8 nucleotides agree with TRBD2. Per the germline V gene, CDR1 is SGHNT and CDR2 is YYREEE (reference sequence). Germline trimming cut 4 bases from V and 10 bases from J; bases unmatched to any gene: 10. The CDR3 runs to 14 residues. CDR3 residues: CASSLTGLAGEQFF. In DNA form, the CDR3 reads TGTGCCAGCAGCCTTACTGGACTAGCTGGGGAGCAGTTCTTC.

The chain joins TRBV10-3 to TRBJ2-6; D remains unclear. The CDR3 spans 16 residues. CDR1 and CDR2 (germline): ENHRY, SYGVKD. V gave up 3 bases and J gave up 4 bases, with 13 bases separating them. Written as DNA, the CDR3 is TGTGCCATCAGTGAATCGGGTGTATCGGGGGCCAACGTCCTGACTTTC. This codes for CAISESGVSGANVLTF.

As to this clone: The same CDR3 can be traced to other DNA sequences in this sample. J is TRBJ1-1 and V is TRBV20-1; D ambiguous. Trimming took 5 bases from V and 1 from J, leaving 5 bases between them. Germline CDR1 is DFQATT and CDR2 is SNEGSKA (reference sequence). This CDR3 comprises 11 residues. In nucleotides, the CDR3 is TGCAGTGCTCGGCCGAACACTGAAGCTTTCTTT. Protein sequence: CSARPNTEAFF.